These T cell receptor beta chains were read from a single sample in a study of cytomegalovirus exposure and HLA in healthy donors. The data were produced by immunoSEQ multiplex PCR, yet TCRdb's version contains in-frame clones alone and is incomplete. The data show about 180,000 clones, about 80% seen once. What was sequenced was PBMCs. The receptors originated from a man aged 18 to 35 in good health and CMV-seronegative. CDR3s include the opening cysteine and the closing phenylalanine or tryptophan. D genes are given only for firm matches. Part of the rows lack a size; the others show once, few, many or a class for expanded clones.

TRBJ2-3 | TRBV27 | TRBD1 | 14 | - | TGTGCCACCTCCGGACAGGGTCGTACAGATACGCAGTATTTT | CATSGQGRTDTQYF
TRBJ1-2 | TRBV4-2 | - | 16 | - | TGTGCCAGCAGCCAGTTCCCGGAACGGGCTAACTATGGCTACACCTTC | CASSQFPERANYGYTF
TRBJ1-1 | TRBV5-5 | TRBD1 | 13 | - | TGTGCCAGCAGCGTACAGGGGAGAACTGAAGCTTTCTTT | CASSVQGRTEAFF
TRBJ2-4 | TRBV5-1 | TRBD1 | 16 | - | TGCGCCAGCAGCTTGGACCCGCAGGGGGCAGGGAGCATTCAGTACTTC | CASSLDPQGAGSIQYF
TRBJ2-3 | TRBV18 | - | 13 | few | TGTGCCAGCTCGCCCTCGGTTCGTGATACGCAGTATTTT | CASSPSVRDTQYF
TRBJ2-3 | TRBV19 | - | 14 | few | TGTGCCAGTAGTATAGAGCGCTCGTGGGATACGCAGTATTTT | CASSIERSWDTQYF
TRBJ1-5 | TRBV6-5 | - | 14 | - | TGTGCCAGCAGTTACTCCGGGGAGAATCAGCCCCAGCATTTT | CASSYSGENQPQHF
TRBJ2-7 | TRBV6-5 | - | 15 | - | TGTGCCAGCAGTTACTCGACGGCGGCCACCTACGAGCAGTACTTC | CASSYSTAATYEQYF
TRBJ1-3 | TRBV30 | - | 14 | - | TGTGCCTGGTACGACCAGGGTCAGGGGAACACCATATATTTT | CAWYDQGQGNTIYF
TRBJ2-1 | TRBV7-2 | - | 15 | - | TGTGCCAGCAGCTCCCAGCGCGGAGGATACAATGAGCAGTTCTTC | CASSSQRGGYNEQFF
TRBJ1-2 | TRBV30 | - | 14 | - | TGTGCCTGGAGTCCGTTGGGTGAGGGCTATGGCTACACCTTC | CAWSPLGEGYGYTF
TRBJ2-7 | TRBV6-1 | - | 12 | - | TGTGCCAGCCCTAGTCCCCACTACGAGCAGTACTTC | CASPSPHYEQYF
TRBJ2-6 | TRBV12-5 | - | 17 | once | TGTGCTAGTGGTTTGACCCCCAGGTACTCTGGGGCCAACGTCCTGACTTTC | CASGLTPRYSGANVLTF
TRBJ2-5 | TRBV5-1 | TRBD2 | 16 | - | TGCGCCAGCAGCTTGGATACAGCGGGGGCGGGTGAGACCCAGTACTTC | CASSLDTAGAGETQYF
TRBJ2-2 | TRBV7-9 | - | 15 | - | TGTGCCAGCAGCCGATTTCAATCGGACACCGGGGAGCTGTTTTTT | CASSRFQSDTGELFF
TRBJ2-1 | TRBV5-5 | TRBD1 | 15 | once | TGTGCCAGCAGTCTTCTGGGGACAGGGTTCAATGAGCAGTTCTTC | CASSLLGTGFNEQFF
TRBJ2-2 | TRBV11-3 | TRBD2 | 17 | - | TGTGCCAGCAGCTTAGATGGGGGGGGTCCGAACACCGGGGAGCTGTTTTTT | CASSLDGGGPNTGELFF
TRBJ2-5 | TRBV14 | TRBD2 | 14 | - | TGTGCCAGCAGCCAGACTAGCGGGAGGGAGACCCAGTACTTC | CASSQTSGRETQYF
TRBJ1-1 | TRBV6-1 | TRBD1 | 14 | - | TGTGCCAGCAGTCGCACAGGGGGTGGCACTGAAGCTTTCTTT | CASSRTGGGTEAFF
TRBJ1-1 | TRBV5-1 | - | 16 | few | TGCGCCAGCAGCTTGGTTGGACACGGCTTGAACACTGAAGCTTTCTTT | CASSLVGHGLNTEAFF
TRBJ2-1 | TRBV15 | TRBD1 | 16 | - | TGTGCCACCAGCAGGTTCCGGGACAGGGGTTACAATGAGCAGTTCTTC | CATSRFRDRGYNEQFF
TRBJ2-1 | TRBV15 | TRBD1 | 14 | - | TGTGCCACCAGCAAGGACAGGGAATACAATGAGCAGTTCTTC | CATSKDREYNEQFF
TRBJ2-5 | TRBV7-2 | - | 14 | - | TGTGCCAGCAGCTTAGCCAGGGGCTCGGAGACCCAGTACTTC | CASSLARGSETQYF
TRBJ2-2 | TRBV6-1 | - | 16 | - | TGTGCCAGCAGTGAAGGTCTCGGGGCGAACACCGGGGAGCTGTTTTTT | CASSEGLGANTGELFF
TRBJ2-7 | TRBV10-3 | - | 14 | once | TGTGCCATCAGTGAATCTAGCGCCTACTACGAGCAGTACTTC | CAISESSAYYEQYF
TRBJ2-7 | TRBV20-1 | - | 10 | - | TGCAGTGCTTGGGGGGTCGAGCAGTACTTC | CSAWGVEQYF
TRBJ1-1 | TRBV5-6 | - | 15 | - | TGTGCCAGCAGCTTGGACAGGGTGGTGAACACTGAAGCTTTCTTT | CASSLDRVVNTEAFF
TRBJ1-5 | TRBV6-5 | - | 13 | - | TGTGCCAGCACCCCCTTGGCCAATCAGCCCCAGCATTTT | CASTPLANQPQHF
TRBJ2-5 | TRBV6-5 | TRBD2 | 15 | - | TGTGCCAGCAGTTTGGGACTAGCGGGGCAAGAGACCCAGTACTTC | CASSLGLAGQETQYF
TRBJ1-6 | TRBV7-2 | - | 14 | - | TGTGCCAGCAGCTTAGGCGGCAGGGAATCACCCCTCCACTTT | CASSLGGRESPLHF
TRBJ2-2 | TRBV4-3 | TRBD2 | 17 | - | TGCGCCAGCAGCCAAGAGCCTCAACTGGCGGGAGCCGGGGAGCTGTTTTTT | CASSQEPQLAGAGELFF
TRBJ2-1 | TRBV5-1 | - | 13 | - | TGCGCCAGCAGCTTGGCCGGGGTAAATGAGCAGTTCTTC | CASSLAGVNEQFF
TRBJ1-1 | TRBV4-3 | - | 14 | - | TGCGCCAGCAGCTTTTTCGGTATGAACACTGAAGCTTTCTTT | CASSFFGMNTEAFF
TRBJ2-1 | TRBV4-1 | TRBD2 | 16 | - | TGCGCCAGCAGCCATTTTCTCGGACTAGCTATCAATGGGCAGTTCTTC | CASSHFLGLAINGQFF
TRBJ2-5 | TRBV11-1 | TRBD2 | 16 | - | TGTGCCAGCAGCTTTGCTAGCGGGGAATGGGAAGAGACCCAGTACTTC | CASSFASGEWEETQYF
TRBJ2-7 | TRBV13 | TRBD2 | 16 | - | TGTGCCAGCAGCCAAAGACTAGCGGGAGACTCCTACGAGCAGTACTTC | CASSQRLAGDSYEQYF
TRBJ2-7 | TRBV5-1 | - | 17 | - | TGCGCCAGCAGCTTGGGAGAACGTAAGGGTGCGGGTTACGAGCAGTACTTC | CASSLGERKGAGYEQYF